Listed here is a single T cell receptor beta chain. In the original workflow: Estimation of nucleated cell counts was performed using reference gene primer amplification. TCRdb's table, derived via immunoSEQ multiplex PCR, lists solely in-frame clones and lacks some. D and trimming were read from the DNA, whereas the V and J calls and clone size are those reported in that table. The top ten hold approximately 4.2% of the sample, which has 130,000 or so clones, roughly 85% seen once. This sample is part of a study of blood T cell repertoires in COVID-19. Background on the study: Samples representing acute and convalescent COVID-19 were sourced from the United States, Italy and Spain. From T cells, B-cell-depleted T cells, or PBMCs came the material, which was cDNA or gDNA.

This CDR3 has 13 amino acids. With 5 bases removed from V and 6 bases from J, the gap between germline ends came to 13 bases. Looked up from germline, CDR1 is SEHNR and CDR2 is FQNEAQ (reference sequence). This chain joins TRBV7-9 and TRBJ2-5; possible D gene TRBD1, 6 bases. The sequence derives from a middle-aged man with acute or convalescent COVID-19. The sample was peripheral blood. The CDR3 sequence: CASSAQGGKTQYF. CDR3 nucleotide sequence: TGTGCCAGCAGCGCCCAAGGGGGAAAGACCCAGTACTTC.